This TCR beta chain was sequenced in a study of blood T cell repertoires in COVID-19. The CDR3 covers 16 residues. After removal of 8 bases from V and 2 bases from J, the junction contained 10 bases not matched to a gene. Germline CDR1 LNHDA, CDR2 SQIVND (reference sequence). The table came from immunoSEQ multiplex PCR; TCRdb's copy has only in-frame clones and leaves some out. The table records under 85,000 clones, around 90% of them present only once. The sample was peripheral blood. The receptor was isolated from a man aged 45 to 65 with acute or convalescent COVID-19. The V and J genes are TRBV19 and TRBJ2-1, with 9 bases identical to TRBD2. The CDR3: CASRRGASGTYNEQFF. As DNA, the CDR3 is TGTGCCAGTCGCCGGGGGGCTAGCGGGACCTACAATGAGCAGTTCTTC.